Shown below are 26 T cell receptor beta chains from a single sample sequenced in a study of blood T cell repertoires in COVID-19. Using immunoSEQ multiplex PCR, the repertoire was profiled, and TCRdb retains in-frame clones only, with some absent. The sample holds about 200,000 clones, 86% seen once. Sample: PBMCs or T cells enriched from blood (not recorded which). The receptor source for this set is a woman aged 25 to 39 who had been exposed to COVID-19.

This chain connects TRBV2 to TRBJ2-3, with D perhaps matching TRBD2 (6 bases). CDR3 length equals 14 residues. Germline assignment: CDR1 SNHLY and CDR2 FYNNEI. Trimming removed 7 bases from V and 6 bases from J, with 17 bases in between. The DNA for the CDR3 is TGTGCCAGCAAACGCGGCCGGGAGCAGGATACGCAGTATTTT. Translating gives CASKRGREQDTQYF.

The chain employs TRBV5-1 and TRBJ1-1; 7 nucleotides agree with TRBD1. The CDR3 loop spans 16 amino acids. Germline CDR1 reads SGHRS; CDR2 reads YFSETQ. Unmatched junction bases numbered 9, after V lost 4 bases and J lost 0 bases. The CDR3 loop is CASSVPGQSMNTEAFF. DNA of the CDR3: TGCGCCAGCAGCGTACCGGGACAGAGCATGAACACTGAAGCTTTCTTT.

The chain has TRBV5-1 and TRBJ2-7, with D unclear. CDR3 length: 13 amino acids. Trimming left V 0 bases short and J 7 bases short, with 11 bases between. From germline, CDR1 is SGHRS and CDR2 YFSETQ. In nucleotides, the CDR3 is TGCGCCAGCAGCTTGGCCGGAGCATGGGAGCAGTACTTC. It yields the protein CASSLAGAWEQYF.

The chain has TRBV4-1 and TRBJ1-2, with D possibly matching TRBD1 (6 bases). The CDR3 runs 12 residues. The germline gives CDR1 MGHRA, CDR2 YSYEKL. V was pared by 6 bases and J by 3 bases, with 8 bases between. In DNA, the CDR3 is TGCGCCAGCAGTCCAGGGGACTATGGCTACACCTTC. This gives the protein CASSPGDYGYTF.

This clone was detected only a few times. The chain uses TRBV19 and TRBJ1-2, with TRBD1 identical over 7 bases. Per the germline V gene, CDR1 is LNHDA and CDR2 is SQIVND (reference sequence). V lost 0 bases to trimming and J lost 4 bases; unmatched junction nucleotides: 5. The CDR3 has 15 residues. This CDR3 reads CASSIDPDRPYGYTF. The CDR3 nucleotides read TGTGCCAGTAGTATAGACCCGGACAGGCCCTATGGCTACACCTTC.

This clone occurred once. This chain joins TRBV2 and TRBJ1-5, with D possibly being TRBD1 (6 bases). There are 16 residues in the CDR3. Germline CDR1 is SNHLY and CDR2 is FYNNEI. The V end was cut by 7 bases, the J end by 6 bases, with 22 bases between. For the CDR3, the DNA is TGTGCCAGCACTCGAGACGGGGGGGCGGGATCTCAGCCCCAGCATTTT. This codes for CASTRDGGAGSQPQHF.

The chain recombines TRBV19 with TRBJ1-1, with D possibly matching TRBD1 (6 bases). Trimming removed 4 bases at V and 7 bases at J, with 7 bases between. CDR1 is LNHDA and CDR2 is SQIVND in the germline V gene (reference sequence). The CDR3 is 11 amino acids. The CDR3 bases are TGTGCCAGTAGTAGAGGGGGTGAAGCTTTCTTT. Its translation: CASSRGGEAFF.

The rearrangement uses TRBV3-1 (or the pseudogene TRBV3-2) and TRBJ2-7; 9 positions match TRBD2. Trimming removed 0 bases from V and 0 bases from J; junction bases left unmatched: 6. The CDR3 extends over 17 amino acids. Germline assignment: CDR1 LGHDT and CDR2 YNNKEL (reference sequence). The DNA of the CDR3 is TGTGCCAGCAGCCAAGATAGGCGGCGGGAGGGCTCCTACGAGCAGTACTTC. Its translation is CASSQDRRREGSYEQYF.

The sample holds a few counts of this clone. The chain's CDR3 is CASSRRQGSAYEQYF. CDR3 sequence (DNA): TGTGCCAGCAGCCGAAGACAGGGGTCCGCCTACGAGCAGTACTTC. The J gene is TRBJ2-7, the V gene TRBV14; TRBD1 aligns across 8 bases. Germline lookup yields CDR1 SGHDN and CDR2 FVKESK. The CDR3 consists of 15 residues. J gave up 2 bases and V 4 bases, and 7 bases lay outside the gene matches.

This chain links TRBV3-1 (or the pseudogene TRBV3-2) with TRBJ1-3; D unclear. The CDR3 length is 13 residues. V was pared by 0 bases and J by 4 bases, with 4 bases between. Germline CDR1 reads LGHDT; CDR2 reads YNNKEL (reference sequence). CDR3 loop: CASSQEQGNTIYF. The CDR3, as DNA: TGTGCCAGCAGCCAAGAGCAGGGAAACACCATATATTTT.

This clone was counted once. This chain uses TRBV7-8 with TRBJ1-3; 10 bases map to TRBD1. Per the germline V gene, CDR1 is SGHVS and CDR2 is FQNEAQ. V dropped 3 bases and J dropped 2; count of bases not matched to a gene: 4. The CDR3 is 16 amino acids. In DNA, the CDR3 is TGTGCCAGCAGCTTGATGACAGGGGGCACTGGAAACACCATATATTTT. Protein product: CASSLMTGGTGNTIYF.

This clone occurred once. The chain employs TRBV30 and TRBJ1-6, with 7 bases matching TRBD1. V dropped 2 bases and J dropped 7; count of bases not matched to a gene: 8. This CDR3 has 15 amino acids. Looked up from germline, CDR1 is GTSNPN and CDR2 is SVGIG (reference sequence). The CDR3 sequence is CAWSRGHQGNSPLHF. DNA of the CDR3: TGTGCCTGGAGTAGGGGGCATCAAGGGAATTCACCCCTCCACTTT.

The chain couples TRBV7-7 to TRBJ1-4; D not resolved. Germline V lookup: CDR1 SSHAT, CDR2 FNYEAQ (reference sequence). Trimming shortened V by 3 bases and J by 7 bases, and 9 bases separated the two germline ends. This CDR3 contains 13 residues. The CDR3 region has the DNA TGTGCCAGCAGCTTGGGCCCTTCTGAAAAACTGTTTTTT. As protein: CASSLGPSEKLFF. Supplemented by reference TRBV7-7 and TRBJ1-4, the full variable domain reads GAGVSQSPRYKVTKRGQDVTLRCDPISSHATLYWYQQALGQGPEFLTYFNYEAQPDKSGLPSDRFSAERPEGSISTLTIQRTEQRDSAMYRCASSLGPSEKLFFGSGTQLSVL.

The V call is TRBV7-3, the J call TRBJ2-1; possibly TRBD1 for D (6 bases). V was trimmed by 5 bases and J by 2 bases, leaving 10 bases between them. CDR1 is SGHTA and CDR2 is FQGTGA in the germline V gene. The CDR3 is made up of 14 amino acids. The CDR3 sequence is CASSIQGPYNEQFF. The CDR3 DNA follows: TGTGCCAGCAGCATTCAGGGGCCCTACAATGAGCAGTTCTTC.

This chain connects TRBV7-9 to TRBJ2-2; D possibly corresponds to TRBD1 (5 bases). The CDR3 length is 16 residues. The V gene's germline CDR1 is SEHNR and CDR2 FQNEAQ (reference sequence). The germline V and J ends were trimmed by 2 bases and 2 bases, with 12 bases remaining between them. CDR3 nucleotide sequence: TGTGCCAGCAGCTTAACCAGGGCAGTAAACACCGGGGAGCTGTTTTTT. It translates to CASSLTRAVNTGELFF.

The chain employs TRBV7-9 and TRBJ2-1, with TRBD2 as a possible D gene (6 bases). Germline lookup yields CDR1 SEHNR and CDR2 FQNEAQ (reference sequence). This CDR3 has 18 amino acids. The V gene lost 4 bases and the J gene lost 0 bases, with 19 bases spanning the gap. The DNA for the CDR3 is TGTGCCAGCAGCTCACTCCGGGACTTCCCCAGCTCCTACAATGAGCAGTTCTTC. It encodes CASSSLRDFPSSYNEQFF.

This clone appeared a few times. The chain recombines TRBV5-4 with TRBJ2-2; 10 bases are a match to TRBD2. CDR3 size: 13 residues. The trim removed 9 bases at V and 3 bases at J, leaving 2 bases unmatched. Germline-derived CDR1 and CDR2 are SGHNT and YYREEE (reference sequence). The CDR3 coding sequence is TGTGCCACACTAGCGGGGCACACCGGGGAGCTGTTTTTT. It yields the protein CATLAGHTGELFF. Filled out from reference TRBV5-4 and TRBJ2-2, the complete variable domain reads ETGVTQSPTHLIKTRGQQVTLRCSSQSGHNTVSWYQQALGQGPQFIFQYYREEENGRGNFPPRFSGLQFPNYSSELNVNALELDDSALYLCATLAGHTGELFFGEGSRLTVL.

The chain links TRBV11-2 to TRBJ1-2, with 9 bases aligning to TRBD1. The CDR3 consists of 16 residues. The V segment lost 6 bases and the J segment 3 bases; nucleotides outside the gene matches: 11. Germline loops: CDR1 SGHAT, CDR2 FQNNGV. Here the CDR3 DNA reads TGTGCCAGCAGTCCCAATCTGGGACAGGGTCACTATGGCTACACCTTC. This encodes CASSPNLGQGHYGYTF.

This clone was found once. This chain links TRBV4-1 with TRBJ2-7; no reliable D call. The CDR3 sequence is 12 residues long. CDR1 and CDR2 (germline): MGHRA, YSYEKL. V was cut by 0 bases and J by 4 bases, with 4 bases left in between. Written as DNA, the CDR3 is TGCGCCAGCAGCCAAGACACATACGAGCAGTACTTC. This codes for CASSQDTYEQYF.

V and J are TRBV4-1 and TRBJ1-6; tentatively, D is TRBD1 (6 bases). V lost 2 bases to trimming and J lost 5 bases, with 22 bases between them. This CDR3 has 19 amino acids. The germline CDR1 and CDR2 sequences are MGHRA and YSYEKL. CDR3 sequence (DNA): TGCGCCAGCAGCCAAATGACCCGCACAGGGAAAGGGGATAATTCACCCCTCCACTTT. Translating gives CASSQMTRTGKGDNSPLHF.

The rearrangement joins TRBV28 to TRBJ2-3, with 9 bases matching TRBD2. Unmatched junction bases numbered 6, after V lost 6 bases and J lost 2 bases. Germline loops: CDR1 MDHEN, CDR2 SYDVKM. This CDR3 spans 15 amino acids. CDR3 sequence: CASRLAGETTDTQYF. The DNA for the CDR3 is TGTGCCAGCAGGTTAGCGGGGGAGACCACAGATACGCAGTATTTT.

The chain carries TRBV6-4 and TRBJ2-7; no clear D gene. V dropped 6 bases and J dropped 0 bases, with 12 bases sitting between them. The CDR3 sequence is 14 residues long. Germline CDR1 is MRHNA and CDR2 is SNTAGT. For the CDR3, the DNA is TGTGCCAGCAGCCCGGAAGGAGCCTCCTACGAGCAGTACTTC. This gives the protein CASSPEGASYEQYF.

The chain recombines TRBV21-1 with TRBJ2-7; the table gives TRBD1 as D, unverified against the DNA. TRBV21-1 has pseudogene status. There are 14 residues in the CDR3. The CDR3 spells CASNTGTGSYEQYF. In DNA form, the CDR3 reads TGTGCCAGCAACACCGGGACAGGGTCCTACGAGCAGTACTTC.

The chain carries TRBV7-8 and TRBJ1-2, with TRBD1 matching 8 bases. Per the germline V gene, CDR1 is SGHVS and CDR2 is FQNEAQ. The CDR3 consists of 13 residues. With V trimmed by 5 bases and J by 10 bases, 9 bases remained unmatched. The CDR3 DNA follows: TGTGCCAGCAGCCACGGGACAGGAGGGACCTACACCTTC. Amino acids: CASSHGTGGTYTF.

This chain links TRBV19 with TRBJ1-2; 8 bases map to TRBD1. V dropped 0 bases and J dropped 8; count of bases not matched to a gene: 8. This CDR3 has 15 residues. Germline CDR1 reads LNHDA; CDR2 reads SQIVND (reference sequence). The CDR3 is CASSIDPGTGWGYTF. CDR3 DNA: TGTGCCAGTAGTATAGATCCCGGGACAGGCTGGGGCTACACCTTC.

V is TRBV19 and J is TRBJ1-3; a possible D gene is TRBD1 (6 bases). V was clipped by 9 bases and J by 4 bases, with 10 bases between them. CDR3 size: 12 residues. CDR1 and CDR2 (germline): LNHDA, SQIVND (reference sequence). The CDR3 loop is CASQGYGNTIYF. As DNA, the CDR3 is TGTGCCAGCCAGGGGTACGGAAACACCATATATTTT.